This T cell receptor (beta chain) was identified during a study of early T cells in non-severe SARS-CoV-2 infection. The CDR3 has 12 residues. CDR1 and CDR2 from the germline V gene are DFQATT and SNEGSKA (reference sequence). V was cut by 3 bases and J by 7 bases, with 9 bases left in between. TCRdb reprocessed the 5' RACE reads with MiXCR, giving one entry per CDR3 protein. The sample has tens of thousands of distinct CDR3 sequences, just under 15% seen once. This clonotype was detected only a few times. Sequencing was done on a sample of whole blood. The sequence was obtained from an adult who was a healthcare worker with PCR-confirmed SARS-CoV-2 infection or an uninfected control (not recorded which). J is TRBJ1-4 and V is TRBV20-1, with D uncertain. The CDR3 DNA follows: TGCAGTGCTAGTACGGGAGGTGAAAAACTGTTTTTT. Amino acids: CSASTGGEKLFF.